This TCR beta chain was recovered during a study of blood T cell repertoires in COVID-19. Overall study context: Acute and convalescent COVID-19 samples came from the United States, Italy and Spain. Sample material is recorded as cDNA or gDNA derived from T cells, B-cell-depleted T cells, or PBMCs.

This clone was seen a single time. Source study methods: Nucleated cell counts were estimated from reference gene primer amplification. Generated by immunoSEQ multiplex PCR, the TCRdb table keeps only in-frame clones and is missing some. That table gives V, J and clone size, and the DNA gave D and trimming. Here the sample spans roughly 250,000 clones, approximately 91% being singletons. Specimen: peripheral blood. The source is a woman aged 40 to 50 who had recovered from COVID-19.

The CDR3 region has the DNA TGTGCCAGCAGTCGTGAGCGCAACCCTAGATACGAGCAGTACTTC. Encoded protein: CASSRERNPRYEQYF. V usage is TRBV2 and J usage is TRBJ2-7; D unclear. The CDR3 has 15 residues. The V gene lost 5 bases and the J gene lost 4 bases, with 18 bases spanning the gap. Germline V CDR1 and CDR2: SNHLY, FYNNEI. The complete variable domain, with remaining parts taken from reference TRBV2 and TRBJ2-7, reads EPEVTQTPSHQVTQMGQEVILRCVPISNHLYFYWYRQILGQKVEFLVSFYNNEISEKSEIFDDQFSVERPDGSNFTLKIRSTKLEDSAMYFCASSRERNPRYEQYFGPGTRLTVT.